One TCR beta chain is described in this entry. Its antigen is undetermined. This entry is derived from a study of T cell responses to AZD1222 COVID-19 vaccine. Whole-study findings and limits: Reports indicate that nearly half of spike-specific TCRs are directed at unmutated variant regions. Females outnumbered males among donors, who were mostly white British; clonal diversity was possibly underestimated.

There are 14 residues in the CDR3. Germline V gene data show CDR1 as MNHEY and CDR2 as SMNVEV (reference sequence). V was cut by 4 bases and J by 6 bases, with 16 bases left in between. Profiling relied on immunoSEQ multiplex PCR, and the TCRdb table lists in-frame clones only, not all of them. The sample includes about 110,000 clones, roughly 92% of them seen just once. The TCR was taken from an adult who received the AZD1222 COVID-19 vaccine. This specimen consisted of peripheral blood, obtained 28 days after the second AZD1222 dose. The V gene is TRBV27, the J gene TRBJ2-7, with D possibly TRBD2 on 6 matching bases. The CDR3 DNA reads as TGTGCCAGCAGTTCGGGACGTAGGGGAGGCGAGCAGTACTTC. It specifies CASSSGRRGGEQYF.